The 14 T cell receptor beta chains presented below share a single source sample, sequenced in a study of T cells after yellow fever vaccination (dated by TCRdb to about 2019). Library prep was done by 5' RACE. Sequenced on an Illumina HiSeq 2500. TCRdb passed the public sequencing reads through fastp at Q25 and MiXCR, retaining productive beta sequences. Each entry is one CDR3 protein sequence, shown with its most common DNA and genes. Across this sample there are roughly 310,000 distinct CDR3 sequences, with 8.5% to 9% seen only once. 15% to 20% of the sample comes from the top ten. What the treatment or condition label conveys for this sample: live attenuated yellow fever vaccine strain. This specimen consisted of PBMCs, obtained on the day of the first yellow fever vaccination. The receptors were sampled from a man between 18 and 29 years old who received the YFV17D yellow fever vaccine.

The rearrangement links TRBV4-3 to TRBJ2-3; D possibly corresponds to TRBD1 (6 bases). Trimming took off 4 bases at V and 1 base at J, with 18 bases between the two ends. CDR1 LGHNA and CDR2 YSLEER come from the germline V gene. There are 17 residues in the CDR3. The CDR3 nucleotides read TGCGCCAGCAGCCGGGCTAAGCATGGGGGCGGCACAGATACGCAGTATTTT. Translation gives CASSRAKHGGGTDTQYF.

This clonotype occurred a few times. The CDR3 spells CASSQRFDGTTDTQYF. The CDR3, as DNA: TGCGCCAGCAGCCAGAGGTTTGATGGGACAACAGATACGCAGTATTTT. This chain connects TRBV4-3 to TRBJ2-3; tentatively, D is TRBD1 (6 bases). Germline CDR1 and CDR2: LGHNA and YSLEER. The CDR3 runs to 16 residues. Between the trimmed V and J ends, which lost 3 bases and 3 bases, there was a span of 16 bases.

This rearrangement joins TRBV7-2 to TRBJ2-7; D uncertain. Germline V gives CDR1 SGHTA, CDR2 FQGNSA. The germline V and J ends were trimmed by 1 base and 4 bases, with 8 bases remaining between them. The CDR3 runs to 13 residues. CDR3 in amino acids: CASSLDPPYEQYF. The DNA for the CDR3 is TGTGCCAGCAGCTTAGACCCTCCTTACGAGCAGTACTTC.

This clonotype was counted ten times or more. This CDR3 reads CAGGASYNEQFF. Written as DNA, the CDR3 is TGTGCCGGGGGGGCATCCTACAATGAGCAGTTCTTC. The chain joins TRBV27 to TRBJ2-1, with a tentative D call TRBD2 (7 bases). V gave up 11 bases and J gave up 1 base, with 9 bases separating them. This CDR3 has 12 amino acids. Germline lookup yields CDR1 MNHEY and CDR2 SMNVEV (reference sequence).

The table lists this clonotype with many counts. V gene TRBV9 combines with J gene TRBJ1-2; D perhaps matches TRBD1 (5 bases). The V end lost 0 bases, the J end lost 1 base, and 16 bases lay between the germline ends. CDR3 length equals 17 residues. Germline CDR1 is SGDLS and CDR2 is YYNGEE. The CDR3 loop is CASSVDPQGRFNYGYTF. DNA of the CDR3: TGTGCCAGCAGCGTAGATCCCCAGGGCCGTTTTAACTATGGCTACACCTTC.

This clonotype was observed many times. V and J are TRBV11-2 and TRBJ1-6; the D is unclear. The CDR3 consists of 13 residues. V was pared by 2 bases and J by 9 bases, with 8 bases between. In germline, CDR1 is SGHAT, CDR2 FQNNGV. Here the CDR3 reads CASSLFEGSPLHF. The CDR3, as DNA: TGTGCCAGCAGCTTATTCGAGGGTTCACCCCTCCACTTT.

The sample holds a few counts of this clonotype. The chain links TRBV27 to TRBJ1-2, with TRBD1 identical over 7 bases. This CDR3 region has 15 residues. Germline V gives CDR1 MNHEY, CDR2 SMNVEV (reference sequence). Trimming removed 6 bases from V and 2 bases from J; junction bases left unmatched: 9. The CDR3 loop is CASSPEGAINYGYTF. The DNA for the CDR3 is TGTGCCAGCAGCCCGGAGGGGGCGATCAACTATGGCTACACCTTC.

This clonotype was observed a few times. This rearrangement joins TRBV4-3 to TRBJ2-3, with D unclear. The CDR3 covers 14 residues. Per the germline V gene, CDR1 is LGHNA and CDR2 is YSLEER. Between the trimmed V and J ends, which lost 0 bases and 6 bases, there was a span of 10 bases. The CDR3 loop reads CASSQEARPDTQYF. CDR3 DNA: TGCGCCAGCAGCCAAGAAGCACGACCGGATACGCAGTATTTT.

The CDR3 bases are TGTGCCAGCAGCCCTCCGGGACTAGCGGAAGAGACCCAGTACTTC. Its protein product is CASSPPGLAEETQYF. The rearrangement joins TRBV11-3 to TRBJ2-5; the match to TRBD2 covers 11 bases. CDR3 length: 15 residues. Germline V gives CDR1 SGHNT, CDR2 YENEEA. The V and J ends lost 5 bases and 3 bases, in that order; junction bases with no gene match: 5.

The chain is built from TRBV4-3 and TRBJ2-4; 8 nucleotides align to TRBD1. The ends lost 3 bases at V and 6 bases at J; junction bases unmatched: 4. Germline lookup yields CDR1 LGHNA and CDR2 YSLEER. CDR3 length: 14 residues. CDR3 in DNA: TGCGCCAGCAGCCAGACCGGACAGGGAAACATTCAGTACTTC. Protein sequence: CASSQTGQGNIQYF.

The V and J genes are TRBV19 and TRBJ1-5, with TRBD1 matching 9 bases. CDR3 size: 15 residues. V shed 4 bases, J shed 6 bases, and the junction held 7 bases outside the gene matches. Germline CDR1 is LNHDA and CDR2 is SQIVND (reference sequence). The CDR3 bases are TGTGCCAGTAGTAGAGCGGGACAGGGAGGTCAGCCCCAGCATTTT. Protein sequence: CASSRAGQGGQPQHF.

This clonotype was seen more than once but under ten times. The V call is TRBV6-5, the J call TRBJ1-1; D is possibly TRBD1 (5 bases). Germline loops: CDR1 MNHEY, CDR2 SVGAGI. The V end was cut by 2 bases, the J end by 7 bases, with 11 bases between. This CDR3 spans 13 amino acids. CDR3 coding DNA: TGTGCCAGCAGTTACGGGACGGGGATTGAAGCTTTCTTT. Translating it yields CASSYGTGIEAFF.

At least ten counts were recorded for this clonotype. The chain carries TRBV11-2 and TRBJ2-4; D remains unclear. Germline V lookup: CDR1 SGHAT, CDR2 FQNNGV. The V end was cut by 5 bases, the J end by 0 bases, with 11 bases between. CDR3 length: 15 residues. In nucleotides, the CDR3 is TGTGCCAGCAGCGTACCTACTCTAGCCAAAAACATTCAGTACTTC. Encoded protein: CASSVPTLAKNIQYF.

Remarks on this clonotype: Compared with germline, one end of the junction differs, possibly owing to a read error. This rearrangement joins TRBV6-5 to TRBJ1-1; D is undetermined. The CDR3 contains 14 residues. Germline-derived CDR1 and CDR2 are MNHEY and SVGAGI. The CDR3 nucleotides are TGTGCCAGCAGCTACTTACCACTGAATACTGAAGCTTTCTTT. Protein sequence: CASSYLPLNTEAFF.